This passage covers 27 T cell receptor beta chains from one sample sequenced in a study of spatial heterogeneity in lung cancer. Via MiXCR, TCRdb re-called the 5' RACE reads, giving one row per CDR3 protein. Seen here are around 47,000 distinct CDR3 sequences, 6% to 8.5% observed once, and the top ten hold 35%. The time point here: blood at routine non-recurrence follow-up after resection. Sequencing was performed on whole RNA extracted from tumor and nontumor lung tissue, or from frozen PBMC, and the material was left unsorted. The starting material was PBMCs, obtained at follow-up. All receptors derive from a female donor with early-stage non-small cell lung cancer.

This clonotype was observed a handful of times. The chain uses TRBV5-1 and TRBJ2-3; D might be TRBD2 (5 bases). The CDR3 spans 18 residues. Deletions cut 4 bases from V and 1 base from J, with 22 bases between. CDR1 is SGHRS and CDR2 is YFSETQ in the germline V gene. Written as DNA, the CDR3 is TGCGCCAGCAGCCTCCCTAACCGGGGTTCACCACGCACAGATACGCAGTATTTT. It codes for CASSLPNRGSPRTDTQYF.

On this clonotype: A much bigger clone sits one base away, suggesting this may be a read error. This CDR3 is missing its conserved last phenylalanine or tryptophan, likely due to a read error. This chain uses TRBV6-2 or TRBV6-3 with TRBJ2-5; 7 bases line up with TRBD1. V lost 2 bases to trimming and J lost 4 bases; unmatched junction nucleotides: 4. Per the germline V gene, CDR1 is MNHEY and CDR2 is SVGEGT. The CDR3 extends over 14 amino acids. The CDR3 DNA reads TGTGCCAGCAGTTACCCGAGGACAGGAGAGACCCAGTACCTC. As protein: CASSYPRTGETQYL.

This clonotype has ten or more counts. The CDR3 DNA reads as TGTGCCAGCAGCTCCCGACTGAGCACAGATACGCAGTATTTT. Translation: CASSSRLSTDTQYF. The gene calls are TRBV7-3 and TRBJ2-3; D is unresolved. This CDR3 region has 14 residues. Germline CDR1 is SGHTA and CDR2 is FQGTGA. V was trimmed by 4 bases and J by 0 bases, leaving 8 bases between them.

This chain connects TRBV5-1 to TRBJ2-3, with 11 positions matching TRBD1. This CDR3 has 16 residues. In germline, CDR1 is SGHRS, CDR2 YFSETQ. V gave up 1 base and J gave up 5 bases; unmatched junction bases: 6. This chain's CDR3 is CASSLRDRGRKDTQYF. The CDR3 nucleotides are TGCGCCAGCAGCTTGCGGGACAGGGGGAGGAAAGATACGCAGTATTTT. Looking up the rest from reference TRBV5-1 and TRBJ2-3 gives the full variable domain: KAGVTQTPRYLIKTRGQQVTLSCSPISGHRSVSWYQQTPGQGLQFLFEYFSETQRNKGNFPGRFSGRQFSNSRSEMNVSTLELGDSALYLCASSLRDRGRKDTQYFGPGTRLTVL.

CDR3 protein: CASRDRGTQETQYF. The CDR3 bases are TGCGCCAGCCGCGACAGGGGAACCCAAGAGACCCAGTACTTC. The chain combines TRBV5-1 with TRBJ2-5; TRBD1 agrees at 8 bases. The CDR3 spans 14 residues. V was clipped by 7 bases and J by 1 base; unmatched bases: 6. CDR1 is SGHRS, CDR2 YFSETQ, per germline. Complete variable domain (other parts from reference TRBV5-1 and TRBJ2-5): KAGVTQTPRYLIKTRGQQVTLSCSPISGHRSVSWYQQTPGQGLQFLFEYFSETQRNKGNFPGRFSGRQFSNSRSEMNVSTLELGDSALYLCASRDRGTQETQYFGPGTRLLVL.

To note about this clonotype: A much more abundant neighbour one base away suggests this may be a read error. The V gene is TRBV6-6, the J gene TRBJ1-2; no firm D call. Germline CDR1 MNHNY, CDR2 SVGAGI (reference sequence). The CDR3 runs to 12 residues. CDR3: CASTQVGYGYPF. In nucleotides, the CDR3 is TGTGCCAGCACCCAAGTTGGCTATGGCTACCCCTTC.

Many counts were recorded for this clonotype. The chain recombines TRBV6-2 or TRBV6-3 with TRBJ2-3, with 7 nucleotides matching TRBD2. The CDR3 has 12 amino acids. Losses at the gene ends were 9 bases for V and 4 bases for J; bases not matched to a gene: 4. Germline V gene sequence: CDR1 MNHEY, CDR2 SVGEGT. CDR3 protein: CASGTTADTQYF. In DNA, the CDR3 is TGTGCCAGTGGGACTACAGCAGATACGCAGTATTTT.

Ten or more counts support this clonotype. The genes are TRBV6-6 and TRBJ2-3; 7 bases match TRBD1. CDR3 size: 11 residues. CDR1 and CDR2 from the germline V gene are MNHNY and SVGAGI (reference sequence). V lost 4 bases and J lost 8; bases outside the gene matches: 0. The CDR3 sequence: CASSSGGTQYF. CDR3 DNA: TGTGCCAGCAGTTCAGGGGGTACGCAGTATTTT.

This clonotype has ten or more counts. V is TRBV29-1 and J is TRBJ1-1; D possibly corresponds to TRBD1 (6 bases). Germline-derived CDR1 and CDR2 are SQVTM and ANQGSEA. This CDR3 comprises 13 residues. V was cut by 4 bases and J by 6 bases, with 15 bases left in between. The CDR3 DNA follows: TGCAGCGTTGTGGGGGCGGAGAGGGCTGAAGCTTTCTTT. Its translation: CSVVGAERAEAFF.

The J gene is TRBJ2-5, the V gene TRBV7-2; D gene ambiguous. The germline V gene has CDR1 SGHTA and CDR2 FQGNSA. This CDR3 is 14 amino acids long. Trimming removed 2 bases at V and 4 bases at J, with 11 bases between. The CDR3 loop reads CASSLSRVLETQYF. The CDR3 DNA reads as TGTGCCAGCAGCTTAAGCCGGGTATTAGAGACCCAGTACTTC.

Many counts were recorded for this clonotype. The chain employs TRBV5-1 and TRBJ2-3; TRBD1 matches at 7 bases. CDR1 is SGHRS, CDR2 YFSETQ, per germline. The ends lost 4 bases at V and 1 base at J; junction bases unmatched: 9. The CDR3 contains 16 residues. The CDR3 sequence is CASSPFRQGRTDTQYF. CDR3 DNA: TGCGCCAGCAGCCCCTTTAGACAGGGACGCACAGATACGCAGTATTTT.

This clonotype occurred many times. CDR3: CASREGGNSGNTIYF. Written as DNA, the CDR3 is TGTGCCAGCAGAGAAGGGGGGAACTCTGGAAACACCATATATTTT. The chain combines TRBV6-5 with TRBJ1-3, with a possible D match to TRBD1 (6 bases). Trimming removed 6 bases from V and 0 bases from J, with 12 bases in between. Germline CDR1 and CDR2: MNHEY and SVGAGI. CDR3 length: 15 residues.

This clonotype was seen many times. The rearrangement joins TRBV7-9 to TRBJ2-5; D might be TRBD1 (6 bases). V lost 2 bases, J lost 4 bases, and 14 bases lay in between. This CDR3 is 15 amino acids long. CDR1 is SEHNR, CDR2 FQNEAQ, per germline (reference sequence). CDR3 in amino acids: CASSLSTGLIETQYF. DNA of the CDR3: TGTGCCAGCAGCTTATCCACAGGGCTTATAGAGACCCAGTACTTC.

The chain joins TRBV5-6 to TRBJ2-7; D gene unclear. Between the trimmed V and J ends, which lost 0 bases and 5 bases, there was a span of 6 bases. The germline gives CDR1 SGHDT, CDR2 YYEEEE. This CDR3 region has 12 residues. In DNA, the CDR3 is TGTGCCAGCAGCTTGGCCGAGCACGAGCAGTACTTC. Protein product: CASSLAEHEQYF.

The chain employs TRBV11-2 and TRBJ1-1; unclear D gene. Germline loops: CDR1 SGHAT, CDR2 FQNNGV. This CDR3 has 14 residues. V lost 0 bases and J 9 bases, leaving 14 bases between the germline ends. The CDR3 sequence is CASSLDISTFKAFF. CDR3 bases: TGTGCCAGCAGCTTAGATATAAGTACTTTCAAAGCTTTCTTT.

This clonotype was picked up many times. The chain carries TRBV9 and TRBJ2-2; D not certain. The CDR3 consists of 14 residues. The V gene's germline CDR1 is SGDLS and CDR2 YYNGEE. Trimming stripped 4 bases from V and 1 base from J, with 8 bases between. In DNA, the CDR3 is TGTGCCAGCAGCCGACGACAGAACACCGGGGAGCTGTTTTTT. Protein sequence: CASSRRQNTGELFF.

This clonotype was seen a few times. The chain is built from TRBV6-6 and TRBJ2-3; 9 bases match TRBD1. The CDR3 consists of 15 residues. Germline trimming cut 6 bases from V and 5 bases from J; bases unmatched to any gene: 9. Germline lookup yields CDR1 MNHNY and CDR2 SVGAGI (reference sequence). The CDR3 sequence is CASSSRGQGRDTQYF. The CDR3 nucleotides read TGTGCCAGCAGCTCCAGGGGACAGGGACGAGATACGCAGTATTTT.

J is TRBJ1-1 and V is TRBV27; 8 nucleotides line up with TRBD1. The V gene end was trimmed by 5 bases and the J gene end by 7 bases; junction bases not matched to a gene: 6. CDR1 and CDR2 (germline): MNHEY, SMNVEV (reference sequence). The CDR3 totals 13 residues. The CDR3 here is CASSPRGRSEAFF. In nucleotides, the CDR3 is TGTGCCAGCAGTCCCAGGGGGCGGAGTGAAGCTTTCTTT.

This clonotype came up many times. The junction and the germline gene differ at one end; a read error may be behind it. The chain recombines TRBV6-2 or TRBV6-3 with TRBJ2-7; D tentatively fits TRBD1 or TRBD2 (5 bases each). From germline, CDR1 is MNHEY and CDR2 SVGEGT. The length of the CDR3 is 12 residues. The CDR3 sequence is CASSYAGTRVDF. CDR3 bases: TGTGCCAGCAGTTACGCCGGGACGAGGGTTGACTTC.

V usage is TRBV30 and J usage is TRBJ1-6; TRBD1 agrees at 7 bases. The V segment lost 4 bases and the J segment 7 bases; nucleotides outside the gene matches: 7. Germline values: CDR1 GTSNPN, CDR2 SVGIG (reference sequence). This CDR3 is built from 14 residues. The CDR3 reads CAWTPGQKNSPLHF. The CDR3, as DNA: TGTGCCTGGACTCCGGGACAGAAGAATTCACCCCTCCACTTT.

The chain has TRBV6-6 and TRBJ1-1; 7 bases match TRBD1. Trimming at V came to 2 bases and at J to 4 bases, leaving 7 bases not matched to a gene. Germline V gene sequence: CDR1 MNHNY, CDR2 SVGAGI (reference sequence). This CDR3 is built from 15 residues. The CDR3: CASSYSARGPTEAFF. CDR3 bases: TGTGCCAGCAGTTACAGTGCAAGGGGGCCCACTGAAGCTTTCTTT.

The V call is TRBV12-3 or TRBV12-4, the J call TRBJ1-1; 9 bases match TRBD1. Trimming took 5 bases from V and 5 from J; bases not matched to a gene: 9. This CDR3 comprises 15 residues. CDR3 nucleotides: TGTGCCAGCAGTCTTACAGGGGGCGGGAGGACTGAAGCTTTCTTT. It specifies CASSLTGGGRTEAFF.

V usage is TRBV5-1 and J usage is TRBJ1-2; D remains unclear. The CDR3 spans 15 residues. V was cut by 2 bases and J by 8 bases, with 19 bases left in between. Germline CDR1 and CDR2: SGHRS and YFSETQ. The CDR3 is CASSLTPQLIGGYTF. The CDR3 DNA sequence: TGCGCCAGCAGCTTAACCCCGCAGCTCATCGGGGGCTACACCTTC.

This clonotype was observed at least ten times. V usage is TRBV28 and J usage is TRBJ1-1; no firm D call. V shed 6 bases and J shed 1 base, with 15 bases lying between them. CDR1 and CDR2 (germline): MDHEN, SYDVKM. This CDR3 spans 15 amino acids. The CDR3 DNA is TGTGCCAGCAGCCACGCGTCGGGAAGGAACACTGAAGCTTTCTTT. Translation gives CASSHASGRNTEAFF.

For this clonotype: A read error may be the cause here, since a much bigger clone is one base away. The chain couples TRBV27 to TRBJ2-3; TRBD2 aligns across 8 bases. The CDR3 totals 16 residues. CDR1 is MNHEY and CDR2 is SMNVEV in the germline V gene (reference sequence). The CDR3 DNA follows: TGTGTCAGCAGTCCGGGGAGCGGGGGTCCACCGTTTCCGCAGTATTTT. It is translated as CVSSPGSGGPPFPQYF.

This clonotype has at least ten counts. The chain combines TRBV28 with TRBJ2-7; no definite D call. Trimming pared 3 bases from V and 0 bases from J, leaving 12 bases between. The germline gives CDR1 MDHEN, CDR2 SYDVKM. The CDR3 sequence is 15 residues long. In DNA form, the CDR3 reads TGTGCCAGCAGTTTCCCCCCAGGTTACTCCTACGAGCAGTACTTC. It specifies CASSFPPGYSYEQYF.

This clonotype was counted ten times or more. V usage is TRBV3-1 and J usage is TRBJ2-2; no reliable D call. CDR1 LGHDT and CDR2 YNNKEL come from the germline V gene (reference sequence). Trimming removed 0 bases from V and 0 bases from J, with 11 bases in between. The CDR3 has 17 residues. CDR3 sequence (DNA): TGTGCCAGCAGCCAAGATCGCCGGGCCACGAACACCGGGGAGCTGTTTTTT. Translation: CASSQDRRATNTGELFF. Looking up the rest from reference TRBV3-1 and TRBJ2-2 gives the full variable domain: DTAVSQTPKYLVTQMGNDKSIKCEQNLGHDTMYWYKQDSKKFLKIMFSYNNKELIINETVPNRFSPKSPDKAHLNLHINSLELGDSAVYFCASSQDRRATNTGELFFGEGSRLTVL.